The 11 T cell receptor beta chains in this list originate from one sample, sequenced in a study of T cells expressing NK-cell markers. For each CDR3 protein, TCRdb gives one entry from its re-call of the 5' RACE reads, without DNA. Here the sample table reports over 350 distinct CDR3 sequences. The sequenced sample consisted of blood T cells: a sorted CD56 or NKG2C T cell subset, CD4+ or CD8+ T cells, or bulk PBMC T cells (not recorded which). The source is a man aged 18-75 years in good health.

The J gene is TRBJ1-5, the V gene TRBV3-1; TCRdb names TRBD1, which stays unverified in the absence of DNA. The CDR3 has 14 amino acids. CDR1 and CDR2 from the germline V gene are LGHDT and YNNKEL (reference sequence). CDR3: CASSRGGNNQPQHF. The full variable domain, rest sourced from reference TRBV3-1 and TRBJ1-5, is DTAVSQTPKYLVTQMGNDKSIKCEQNLGHDTMYWYKQDSKKFLKIMFSYNNKELIINETVPNRFSPKSPDKAHLNLHINSLELGDSAVYFCASSRGGNNQPQHFGDGTRLSIL.

This sequence joins TRBV7-9 and TRBJ2-7. The CDR3 is made up of 15 amino acids. Germline V gives CDR1 SEHNR, CDR2 FQNEAQ (reference sequence). CDR3 amino acids: CASSLGPFLSYEQYF.

The V gene is TRBV23-1, the J gene TRBJ1-2; TCRdb selects TRBD1, and the lack of DNA leaves this call unchecked. TRBV23-1 is recorded as an ORF, its role being uncertain. The CDR3 loop spans 16 amino acids. This chain's CDR3 is CASSQSEWGRNYGYTF.

This clonotype is called medium-sized based on its frequency. The J gene is TRBJ1-2, the V gene TRBV12-5. The CDR3 contains 13 residues. Germline CDR1 reads LGHNT; CDR2 reads FRNRAP. CDR3: CASGIGRVGGYTF.

V and J are TRBV11-2 and TRBJ2-7; TCRdb outputs TRBD2, but without DNA this stays unchecked. The CDR3 spans 15 residues. Germline CDR1 SGHAT, CDR2 FQNNGV. CDR3 sequence: CASSSAGARAYEQYF.

The rearrangement joins TRBV24-1 to TRBJ1-1; the TCRdb D gene call, TRBD1, has no DNA to confirm it. The CDR3 totals 11 residues. Germline lookup yields CDR1 KGHDR and CDR2 SFDVKD. Here the CDR3 reads CATSQGGATFF.

This rearrangement joins TRBV6-1 to TRBJ2-7; the D gene TCRdb calls, TRBD1, cannot be checked with no DNA. The CDR3 spans 15 residues. Germline V gene data show CDR1 as MNHNS and CDR2 as SASEGT. The chain's CDR3 is CASRPDRALSYEQYF.

According to its frequency, this clonotype is medium-sized (0.01 to 0.1%). The V call is TRBV7-2, the J call TRBJ2-3. From germline, CDR1 is SGHTA and CDR2 FQGNSA. This CDR3 has 16 residues. The CDR3 region is CASSLSPKARSDTQYF. The full variable domain, its missing parts supplied by reference TRBV7-2 and TRBJ2-3, is GAGVSQSPSNKVTEKGKDVELRCDPISGHTALYWYRQSLGQGLEFLIYFQGNSAPDKSGLPSDRFSAERTGGSVSTLTIQRTQQEDSAVYLCASSLSPKARSDTQYFGPGTRLTVL.

CDR3: CASSQRPGGSGGTGELFF. V and J are TRBV3-1 and TRBJ2-2; there is no DNA to check the TCRdb D call of TRBD2. Germline lookup yields CDR1 LGHDT and CDR2 YNNKEL (reference sequence). The CDR3 totals 18 residues.

The chain employs TRBV10-3 and TRBJ1-2; the TRBD1 assignment by TCRdb is unverifiable without DNA. The CDR3 runs 15 residues. Germline CDR1 ENHRY, CDR2 SYGVKD. The CDR3 reads CATSGAGVANYGYTF.

According to its frequency, this clonotype is medium-sized. This chain uses TRBV2 with TRBJ2-7; TCRdb's assignment of TRBD1 cannot be checked, as there is no DNA. From germline, CDR1 is SNHLY and CDR2 FYNNEI. CDR3 size: 17 residues. The CDR3 spells CASSEGVGTPGSKEQYF.